This T cell receptor (beta chain) came from a study of blood T cell repertoires in COVID-19. Study context: The samples span acute and convalescent COVID-19 from the United States, Italy and Spain. Sources were T cells, B-cell-depleted T cells, or PBMCs; the material itself was cDNA or gDNA.

The CDR3 covers 14 residues. In germline, CDR1 is SGHVS, CDR2 FQNEAQ. Trimming removed 5 bases from V and 5 bases from J, with 15 bases in between. This table comes from immunoSEQ multiplex PCR, and its TCRdb copy is limited to in-frame clones, with some not included. The sample records 160,000 or so clones, over 80% being singletons. Sequencing was done on a sample of peripheral blood. V and J are TRBV7-8 and TRBJ1-1; unclear D gene. This receptor was identified in an older woman with acute or convalescent COVID-19. The chain's CDR3 is CASSPGGMGTEAFF. For the CDR3, the DNA is TGTGCCAGCAGCCCAGGAGGCATGGGGACTGAAGCTTTCTTT.